The 25 T cell receptor beta chains below were found in one sample sequenced in a study of post-analysis software for immune sequencing data. General study findings and limits: Controls had lower frequencies than patients of about 5 TRBV segments, which included TRBV5-6, TRBV5-1 and TRBV20-1.

The TCR beta cDNA libraries carried unique molecular identifiers. TCRdb used MiXCR to reprocess the PCR reads, holding one entry per CDR3 protein. The sample yields roughly 580,000 distinct CDR3 sequences, roughly 46% seen once. These TCRs are of unknown antigen specificity. The specimen sequenced was blood. The receptors here all came from a girl aged 5-17 years with multiple sclerosis.

This clonotype turned up a few times. The chain combines TRBV5-1 with TRBJ1-2; D is ambiguous. CDR1 is SGHRS and CDR2 is YFSETQ in the germline V gene. This CDR3 comprises 13 residues. Trimming left V 0 bases short and J 6 bases short, with 9 bases between. The DNA of the CDR3 is TGCGCCAGCAGCTTGGGGCAGCGAAATGGCTACACCTTC. As protein: CASSLGQRNGYTF.

V gene TRBV29-1 combines with J gene TRBJ1-1; D gene uncertain. CDR1 and CDR2 from the germline V gene are SQVTM and ANQGSEA. Between the trimmed V and J ends, which lost 2 bases and 1 base, there was a span of 8 bases. The CDR3 runs 13 residues. CDR3 nucleotide sequence: TGCAGCGTTGAACGGAGACAGAACACTGAAGCTTTCTTT. It is translated as CSVERRQNTEAFF.

This clonotype was counted at least ten times. The chain combines TRBV6-1 with TRBJ2-5, with 14 bases aligning to TRBD2. Trimming took 4 bases from V and 4 from J; bases not matched to a gene: 2. Looked up from germline, CDR1 is MNHNS and CDR2 is SASEGT. The CDR3 is made up of 15 amino acids. In nucleotides, the CDR3 is TGTGCCAGCAGTGGACTAGCGGGGGGGCCAGAGACCCAGTACTTC. Translating gives CASSGLAGGPETQYF.

The V call is TRBV30, the J call TRBJ2-4; D is unclear. Germline CDR1 GTSNPN, CDR2 SVGIG (reference sequence). The CDR3 is made up of 13 amino acids. Trimming took 5 bases from V and 1 from J, leaving 9 bases between them. The DNA of the CDR3 is TGTGCCTGGGTGGCACGGGCCAAAAACATTCAGTACTTC. Its translation is CAWVARAKNIQYF.

The chain uses TRBV4-1 and TRBJ2-3; 7 positions agree with TRBD1. CDR1 and CDR2 from the germline V gene are MGHRA and YSYEKL. The CDR3 has 17 amino acids. V shed 0 bases, J shed 3 bases, and the junction held 9 bases outside the gene matches. The CDR3 region has the DNA TGCGCCAGCAGCCAAGAACGGGACAGTCTAGGTACAGATACGCAGTATTTT. This sequence encodes CASSQERDSLGTDTQYF.

V gene TRBV20-1 combines with J gene TRBJ2-7, with D possibly being TRBD2 (6 bases). The J call is in doubt because the DNA end fits TRBJ2-5 better. This CDR3 contains 16 residues. CDR1 and CDR2 from the germline V gene are DFQATT and SNEGSKA (reference sequence). The CDR3 reads CSARDRPGLLKGTQYF. CDR3 in DNA: TGCAGTGCTAGAGACCGACCGGGACTCTTGAAGGGGACCCAGTACTTC.

The chain recombines TRBV12-3 or TRBV12-4 with TRBJ1-2; TRBD1 matches at 7 bases. The junction had 8 bases not matched to a gene; V was cut back by 6 bases and J by 4 bases. The CDR3 is 14 amino acids. The CDR3 here is CASRERGRGYGYTF. CDR3 DNA: TGTGCCAGCAGGGAGAGGGGGCGCGGCTATGGCTACACCTTC.

V is TRBV12-3 or TRBV12-4 and J is TRBJ2-5; D is undetermined. The J call may be in error: the DNA end matches TRBJ2-7 better. This CDR3 contains 13 residues. The CDR3 sequence is CASSLELAYEQYF. DNA for the CDR3: TGTGCCAGCAGTTTAGAGCTAGCCTACGAGCAGTACTTC.

This clonotype was observed a single time. The chain has TRBV7-2 and TRBJ2-1; D uncertain. The CDR3 loop spans 13 amino acids. CDR1 is SGHTA, CDR2 FQGNSA, per germline. Deletions cut 2 bases from V and 5 bases from J, with 7 bases between. The DNA of the CDR3 is TGTGCCAGCAGCTTAATTTGGGACAATGAGCAGTTCTTC. The encoded protein is CASSLIWDNEQFF.

This clonotype was recorded a few times. The chain has TRBV29-1 and TRBJ2-1, with 7 bases matching TRBD2. Trimming cost V 4 bases and J 4 bases; bases outside gene matches: 10. CDR3 length equals 15 residues. CDR1 and CDR2 (germline): SQVTM, ANQGSEA. CDR3 region: CSVAKAGFGYNEQFF. In nucleotides, the CDR3 is TGCAGCGTTGCGAAAGCGGGGTTCGGATACAATGAGCAGTTCTTC.

This rearrangement joins TRBV7-9 to TRBJ2-3, with D tentatively TRBD2 (5 bases). Germline values: CDR1 SEHNR, CDR2 FQNEAQ (reference sequence). The CDR3 has 15 amino acids. V lost 3 bases and J lost 2, with 12 bases in between. CDR3 protein: CASSLASHPTDTQYF. The CDR3, as DNA: TGTGCCAGCAGCTTGGCTAGCCACCCCACAGATACGCAGTATTTT.

The chain employs TRBV7-2 and TRBJ2-1; D might be TRBD1 (7 bases). The germline V gene has CDR1 SGHTA and CDR2 FQGNSA. This CDR3 has 15 residues. V lost 2 bases and J lost 1, with 9 bases in between. CDR3 sequence: CASSLQGGSYNEQFF. CDR3 nucleotide sequence: TGTGCCAGCAGCTTACAGGGGGGTTCCTACAATGAGCAGTTCTTC.

This clonotype was observed a few times. The CDR3 here is CASSPIETGYGYTF. DNA for the CDR3: TGTGCCAGCAGCCCGATAGAGACAGGATATGGCTACACCTTC. V and J are TRBV3-1 and TRBJ1-2, with D possibly TRBD1 on 6 matching bases. The CDR3 spans 14 residues. Germline loops: CDR1 LGHDT, CDR2 YNNKEL (reference sequence). The V gene lost 4 bases and the J gene lost 5 bases, with 14 bases spanning the gap.

There are a few counts of this clonotype. The rearrangement links TRBV5-1 to TRBJ2-5, with 9 bases matching TRBD1. TRBJ2-7 explains the end of the DNA better; the J call may be wrong. The CDR3 has 16 residues. Germline CDR1 and CDR2: SGHRS and YFSETQ. CDR3 residues: CASSSNRDRDRGEQYF. The CDR3 nucleotides are TGCGCCAGCAGCTCCAACCGGGACAGGGATCGGGGCGAGCAGTACTTC.

In this sample, this clonotype turned up a few times. This sequence joins TRBV29-1 and TRBJ2-1; 12 bases line up with TRBD1. Germline loops: CDR1 SQVTM, CDR2 ANQGSEA. With 3 bases clipped from V and 3 bases from J, the junction kept 15 bases outside the gene matches. This CDR3 is built from 19 residues. CDR3 sequence: CSVDPGGQGAFSGYNEQFF. CDR3 nucleotide sequence: TGCAGCGTTGATCCCGGGGGACAGGGGGCTTTTAGCGGCTACAATGAGCAGTTCTTC.

At least ten counts were recorded for this clonotype. The genes are TRBV4-1 and TRBJ2-7; no clear D. Germline lookup yields CDR1 MGHRA and CDR2 YSYEKL. Deletions cut 1 base from V and 3 bases from J, with 4 bases between. The CDR3 has 12 residues. The chain's CDR3 is CASSQVGYEQYF. The CDR3, as DNA: TGCGCCAGCAGCCAAGTCGGCTACGAGCAGTACTTC.

The J gene is TRBJ2-5, the V gene TRBV27, with 8 positions matching TRBD1. TRBJ2-7 explains the end of the DNA better; the J call may be wrong. The CDR3 has 16 amino acids. The germline CDR1 and CDR2 sequences are MNHEY and SMNVEV (reference sequence). The CDR3 protein is CASSLGTGQGMYEQYF. As DNA, the CDR3 is TGTGCCAGCAGTTTAGGGACAGGACAGGGTATGTACGAGCAGTACTTC.

This rearrangement joins TRBV4-1 to TRBJ1-5; possible D gene TRBD1, 5 bases. Germline assignment: CDR1 MGHRA and CDR2 YSYEKL. CDR3 size: 14 residues. V was cut by 1 base and J by 7 bases, with 11 bases left in between. CDR3 amino acids: CASSQGRGVQPQHF. The CDR3 DNA sequence: TGCGCCAGCAGCCAAGGAAGGGGAGTGCAGCCCCAGCATTTT.

This clonotype is a singleton in its sample. The rearrangement links TRBV7-9 to TRBJ1-5; unclear D gene. Trimming left V 2 bases short and J 3 bases short, with 8 bases between. Germline values: CDR1 SEHNR, CDR2 FQNEAQ (reference sequence). The CDR3 loop spans 14 amino acids. This CDR3 reads CASSLTPDNQPQHF. As DNA, the CDR3 is TGTGCCAGCAGCTTAACACCGGACAATCAGCCCCAGCATTTT.

This clonotype was counted between two and nine times. This sequence joins TRBV4-2 and TRBJ2-3; tentative D call: TRBD2 (6 bases). The CDR3 contains 15 residues. With 1 base removed from V and 6 bases from J, the gap between germline ends came to 14 bases. Germline V gives CDR1 LGHNA, CDR2 YNFKEQ. The CDR3 region is CASSQVTSGVDTQYF. The CDR3 DNA sequence: TGTGCCAGCAGCCAAGTGACTAGTGGGGTGGATACGCAGTATTTT.

This chain connects TRBV5-6 to TRBJ2-5, with 9 bases aligning to TRBD2. Unmatched junction bases numbered 14, after V lost 4 bases and J lost 4 bases. The CDR3 runs 17 residues. Germline loops: CDR1 SGHDT, CDR2 YYEEEE. As DNA, the CDR3 is TGTGCCAGCAGCCGATGGGAGTCAGCGGGAGGACCAGAGACCCAGTACTTC. It yields the protein CASSRWESAGGPETQYF.

This clonotype was seen only a few times. The chain joins TRBV27 to TRBJ2-1; D gene unclear. This CDR3 is built from 15 residues. The ends were cut back, 8 bases at V and 2 bases at J, with 16 bases in the middle. In germline, CDR1 is MNHEY, CDR2 SMNVEV (reference sequence). This CDR3 is CASRLGSQPYNEQFF. The CDR3, as DNA: TGTGCCAGCCGCTTGGGGTCCCAACCCTACAATGAGCAGTTCTTC.

The chain couples TRBV12-3 or TRBV12-4 to TRBJ2-1, with D possibly TRBD1 on 5 matching bases. V lost 6 bases, J lost 0 bases, and 9 bases lay in between. The CDR3 has 14 amino acids. In nucleotides, the CDR3 is TGTGCCAGCAGCCCGACAGACTCCTACAATGAGCAGTTCTTC. It encodes CASSPTDSYNEQFF.

The V gene is TRBV6-2 or TRBV6-3, the J gene TRBJ2-7; 7 nucleotides line up with TRBD1. CDR1 and CDR2 from the germline V gene are MNHEY and SVGEGT. V dropped 5 bases and J dropped 6; count of bases not matched to a gene: 10. The CDR3 is 14 residues long. The CDR3 DNA reads TGTGCCAGCAGTACGCACAGGGGCGCCTCCGAGCAGTACTTC. Its translation is CASSTHRGASEQYF.

This chain joins TRBV20-1 and TRBJ2-7; TRBD2 matches at 12 bases. The end of the DNA is better explained by TRBJ2-4, so the J call may be wrong. CDR3 length: 17 residues. Germline CDR1 DFQATT, CDR2 SNEGSKA (reference sequence). The CDR3 DNA reads TGCAGTGCTAGAGACCTACTAGCGGGGGGCGGCGAAAACATTCAGTACTTC. Encoded protein: CSARDLLAGGGENIQYF.